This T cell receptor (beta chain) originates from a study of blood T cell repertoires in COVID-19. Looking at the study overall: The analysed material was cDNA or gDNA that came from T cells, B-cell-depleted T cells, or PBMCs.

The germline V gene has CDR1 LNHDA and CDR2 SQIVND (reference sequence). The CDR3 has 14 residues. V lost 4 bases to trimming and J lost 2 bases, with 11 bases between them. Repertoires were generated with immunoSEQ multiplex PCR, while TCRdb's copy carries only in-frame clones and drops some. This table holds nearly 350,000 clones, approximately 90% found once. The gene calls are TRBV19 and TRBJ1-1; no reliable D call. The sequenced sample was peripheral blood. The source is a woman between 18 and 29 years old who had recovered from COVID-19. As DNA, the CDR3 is TGTGCCAGTAGTACCTCGACGGGAAACACTGAAGCTTTCTTT. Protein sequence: CASSTSTGNTEAFF.